These T cell receptor beta chains were read from a single sample in a study of identical twins. TCRdb redid the calling of the 5' RACE reads with MiXCR, one entry per CDR3 protein. The data hold hundreds of thousands of distinct CDR3 sequences, with 20% to 30% observed a single time. The sample was also reused in another study, on T cells expressing NK-cell markers.

The sample consisted of CD4+ T cells sorted from blood. The receptor set was obtained from a woman between 18 and 30 years old in good health. The CDR3 runs from the conserved cysteine through the conserved F or W. Fields, in order: J gene, clone size, D gene, CDR3 length, V gene, CDR3 protein, CDR3 DNA. A D gene is named only where the DNA matches it firmly. Size tells how often a clone was seen (once, few, many) or the class of an expanded clone, and some rows leave it out.

J: TRBJ2-2
size: .
D: TRBD2
length: 15
V: TRBV2
CDR3: CASSLGLAVTGELFF
DNA: TGTGCCAGCAGTTTGGGACTAGCGGTAACCGGGGAGCTGTTTTTT

J: TRBJ1-2
size: .
D: TRBD1
length: 14
V: TRBV5-1
CDR3: CASRRGQGADGYTF
DNA: TGCGCCAGCAGGCGGGGACAGGGGGCCGATGGCTACACCTTC

J: TRBJ2-3
size: .
D: TRBD2
length: 12
V: TRBV7-9
CDR3: CASVGGADTQYF
DNA: TGTGCCAGCGTTGGGGGGGCAGATACGCAGTATTTT

J: TRBJ2-7
size: .
D: TRBD2
length: 13
V: TRBV20-1
CDR3: CSAPRTRGYEQYF
DNA: TGCAGTGCTCCTCGGACTAGGGGCTACGAGCAGTACTTC

J: TRBJ2-3
size: few
D: TRBD2
length: 16
V: TRBV10-3
CDR3: CAISETPSGSTDTQYF
DNA: TGTGCCATCAGTGAGACGCCTAGCGGGAGCACAGATACGCAGTATTTT

J: TRBJ2-7
size: .
D: .
length: 11
V: TRBV20-1
CDR3: CSASGLFEQYF
DNA: TGCAGTGCTAGCGGGCTATTCGAGCAGTACTTC

J: TRBJ1-5
size: .
D: .
length: 15
V: TRBV12-3/TRBV12-4
CDR3: CASSLRQLSNQPQHF
DNA: TGTGCCAGCAGTTTAAGGCAGTTAAGTAATCAGCCCCAGCATTTT

J: TRBJ2-3
size: .
D: TRBD1
length: 16
V: TRBV6-5
CDR3: CASSYAQGALADTQYF
DNA: TGTGCCAGCAGTTACGCGCAGGGGGCCTTGGCAGATACGCAGTATTTT

J: TRBJ1-4
size: .
D: .
length: 14
V: TRBV7-9
CDR3: CASSLMGLTEKLFF
DNA: TGTGCCAGCAGCTTAATGGGGCTCACTGAAAAACTGTTTTTT

J: TRBJ1-5
size: .
D: .
length: 15
V: TRBV20-1
CDR3: CSARGPGQSNQPQHF
DNA: TGCAGTGCTAGGGGACCTGGACAGAGCAATCAGCCCCAGCATTTT

J: TRBJ2-7
size: few
D: TRBD1
length: 15
V: TRBV10-3
CDR3: CAISEPGQGSYEQYF
DNA: TGTGCCATCAGTGAGCCGGGACAGGGATCCTACGAGCAGTACTTC

J: TRBJ2-7
size: .
D: .
length: 9
V: TRBV29-1
CDR3: CSVPYEQYF
DNA: TGCAGCGTACCCTACGAGCAGTACTTC

J: TRBJ1-2
size: few
D: .
length: 14
V: TRBV6-1
CDR3: CASISSTDNYGYTF
DNA: TGTGCCAGCATATCGAGCACGGATAACTATGGCTACACCTTC

J: TRBJ2-1
size: .
D: TRBD2
length: 17
V: TRBV18
CDR3: CASSPMRAGGIYNEQFF
DNA: TGTGCCAGCTCACCAATGCGAGCGGGAGGGATATACAATGAGCAGTTCTTC

J: TRBJ2-7
size: few
D: TRBD2
length: 14
V: TRBV7-2
CDR3: CASSLRGGSNEQYF
DNA: TGTGCCAGCAGCTTACGTGGCGGGAGTAACGAGCAGTACTTC

J: TRBJ1-1
size: few
D: .
length: 13
V: TRBV7-3
CDR3: CASSSNAGAEAFF
DNA: TGTGCCAGCAGCTCGAACGCTGGGGCTGAAGCTTTCTTT

J: TRBJ2-3
size: few
D: TRBD2
length: 15
V: TRBV29-1
CDR3: CSVEGVAGVTDTQYF
DNA: TGCAGCGTTGAAGGAGTAGCGGGAGTGACAGATACGCAGTATTTT

J: TRBJ2-5
size: .
D: TRBD1
length: 15
V: TRBV7-8
CDR3: CASSSIQGAEETQYF
DNA: TGTGCCAGCAGCTCGATACAGGGGGCTGAAGAGACCCAGTACTTC

J: TRBJ2-1
size: .
D: TRBD2
length: 19
V: TRBV4-3
CDR3: CASSRWGTRYLVAYNEQFF
DNA: TGCGCCAGCAGCCGATGGGGGACTAGATACCTGGTGGCCTACAATGAGCAGTTCTTC

J: TRBJ1-3
size: .
D: TRBD1
length: 16
V: TRBV3-1
CDR3: CASSQGTGDPGNTIYF
DNA: TGTGCCAGCAGCCAAGGGACAGGGGACCCTGGAAACACCATATATTTT

J: TRBJ2-2
size: .
D: .
length: 13
V: TRBV6-1
CDR3: CAREDSNTGELFF
DNA: TGTGCCAGGGAAGACAGTAACACCGGGGAGCTGTTTTTT

J: TRBJ1-5
size: few
D: .
length: 17
V: TRBV21-1
CDR3: CASKPSDLKGSNQPQHF
DNA: TGTGCCAGCAAACCGTCGGACCTTAAGGGGAGCAATCAGCCCCAGCATTTT

J: TRBJ2-1
size: .
D: .
length: 10
V: TRBV7-9
CDR3: CASSLLLVFF
DNA: TGTGCCAGCAGCCTACTTCTAGTGTTCTTC

J: TRBJ2-1
size: .
D: TRBD2
length: 12
V: TRBV5-1
CDR3: CASAGSGREQFF
DNA: TGCGCCAGCGCGGGTAGCGGGAGAGAGCAGTTCTTC

J: TRBJ2-1
size: .
D: TRBD2
length: 18
V: TRBV6-1
CDR3: CASSTPRLAGGSYNEQFF
DNA: TGTGCCAGCAGTACCCCGCGACTAGCGGGGGGATCCTACAATGAGCAGTTCTTC

J: TRBJ2-2
size: .
D: .
length: 12
V: TRBV5-5
CDR3: CASAPNTGELFF
DNA: TGTGCCAGCGCACCGAACACCGGGGAGCTGTTTTTT

J: TRBJ1-2
size: .
D: .
length: 14
V: TRBV9
CDR3: CASSDAGTNYGYTF
DNA: TGTGCCAGCAGTGATGCCGGGACAAACTATGGCTACACCTTC

J: TRBJ2-1
size: few
D: .
length: 16
V: TRBV5-1
CDR3: CASSLPGGSTYNEQFF
DNA: TGCGCCAGCAGCTTGCCGGGGGGCTCGACCTACAATGAGCAGTTCTTC

J: TRBJ2-3
size: few
D: .
length: 12
V: TRBV28
CDR3: CASRRNTDTQYF
DNA: TGTGCCAGCCGCCGAAACACAGATACGCAGTATTTT

J: TRBJ2-1
size: .
D: .
length: 16
V: TRBV19
CDR3: CASTLHTSGSYNEQFF
DNA: TGTGCCAGTACCCTACATACCTCGGGCTCCTACAATGAGCAGTTCTTC

J: TRBJ2-3
size: .
D: .
length: 14
V: TRBV4-2
CDR3: CASSQGRATDTQYF
DNA: TGTGCCAGCAGCCAAGGAAGGGCCACAGATACGCAGTATTTT

J: TRBJ1-2
size: many
D: .
length: 14
V: TRBV7-9
CDR3: CASNYGVLGYGYTF
DNA: TGTGCCAGCAACTACGGGGTCCTGGGGTATGGCTACACCTTC

J: TRBJ2-2
size: few
D: TRBD1
length: 15
V: TRBV5-1
CDR3: CASSWGQGAPGELFF
DNA: TGCGCCAGCAGCTGGGGACAGGGGGCTCCCGGGGAGCTGTTTTTT

J: TRBJ2-3
size: .
D: TRBD2
length: 15
V: TRBV24-1
CDR3: CATSDPGGAGDTQYF
DNA: TGTGCCACCAGTGACCCCGGGGGGGCAGGAGATACGCAGTATTTT

J: TRBJ2-1
size: few
D: .
length: 11
V: TRBV7-9
CDR3: CASSLATALFF
DNA: TGTGCCAGCAGCTTAGCCACAGCCCTGTTCTTC

J: TRBJ2-5
size: .
D: .
length: 14
V: TRBV27
CDR3: CASSFGGVVETQYF
DNA: TGTGCCAGCAGTTTTGGGGGAGTGGTGGAGACCCAGTACTTC

J: TRBJ2-7
size: .
D: .
length: 14
V: TRBV20-1
CDR3: CSAREGPSSSEQYF
DNA: TGCAGTGCTAGGGAGGGCCCCTCATCTAGCGAGCAGTACTTC

J: TRBJ2-7
size: few
D: TRBD2
length: 13
V: TRBV29-1
CDR3: CSVGLAGTYEQYF
DNA: TGCAGCGTAGGACTAGCGGGGACCTACGAGCAGTACTTC

J: TRBJ2-3
size: few
D: TRBD2
length: 14
V: TRBV12-3/TRBV12-4
CDR3: CASRVAGGADTQYF
DNA: TGTGCCAGCAGAGTAGCGGGAGGCGCAGATACGCAGTATTTT

J: TRBJ2-2
size: few
D: TRBD2
length: 17
V: TRBV4-3
CDR3: CASSPGSGRAGTGELFF
DNA: TGCGCCAGCAGCCCGGGTAGCGGGAGGGCGGGTACCGGGGAGCTGTTTTTT

J: TRBJ2-5
size: few
D: .
length: 14
V: TRBV6-5
CDR3: CASSYWAQQETQYF
DNA: TGTGCCAGCAGTTACTGGGCCCAACAAGAGACCCAGTACTTC

J: TRBJ2-1
size: .
D: .
length: 16
V: TRBV20-1
CDR3: CSAMKSGTSYNGEQFF
DNA: TGCAGTGCTATGAAGTCAGGGACGTCGTATAACGGTGAGCAGTTCTTC

J: TRBJ2-2
size: .
D: .
length: 15
V: TRBV3-1
CDR3: CASSQEGVYTGELFF
DNA: TGTGCCAGCAGCCAAGAGGGTGTTTACACCGGGGAGCTGTTTTTT

J: TRBJ1-5
size: few
D: .
length: 16
V: TRBV20-1
CDR3: CSARGRAGLANQPQHF
DNA: TGCAGTGCTAGAGGTAGGGCAGGCTTAGCGAATCAGCCCCAGCATTTT

J: TRBJ2-1
size: few
D: .
length: 16
V: TRBV5-1
CDR3: CASSSAGGGGADEQFF
DNA: TGCGCCAGCAGCTCCGCCGGGGGAGGGGGGGCCGATGAGCAGTTCTTC